The next 6 T cell receptor beta chains were all read from a single sample in a study of blood T cell repertoires in COVID-19. The protocol was immunoSEQ multiplex PCR, while the TCRdb copy is restricted to in-frame clones and leaves out a portion. The data hold more than 200,000 clones, with roughly three quarters observed a single time. Material: peripheral blood. The receptors were sampled from a woman aged 35 to 49 with active or convalescent COVID-19.

The J gene is TRBJ1-2, the V gene TRBV9, with D possibly matching TRBD1 (5 bases). Trimming cost V 4 bases and J 3 bases, with 16 bases left between them. The CDR3 is 15 amino acids. Germline lookup yields CDR1 SGDLS and CDR2 YYNGEE. The CDR3 here is CASSPVGVWHYGYTF. CDR3 bases: TGTGCCAGCAGCCCCGTAGGGGTTTGGCACTATGGCTACACCTTC.

The rearrangement uses TRBV15 and TRBJ2-6; no firm D call. Per germline, CDR1 LNHNV and CDR2 YYDKDF (reference sequence). This CDR3 is built from 18 residues. Trimming left V 0 bases short and J 0 bases short, with 12 bases between. The CDR3 region is CATSRDISSASGANVLTF. The CDR3 DNA reads TGTGCCACCAGCAGAGATATTAGTAGTGCCTCTGGGGCCAACGTCCTGACTTTC.

V gene TRBV6-1 combines with J gene TRBJ2-2, with TRBD1 matching over 8 bases. After removal of 0 bases from V and 3 bases from J, the junction contained 6 bases not matched to a gene. The CDR3 extends over 17 amino acids. Germline values: CDR1 MNHNS, CDR2 SASEGT. The CDR3 region is CASSEAWVQGDTGELFF. CDR3 bases: TGTGCCAGCAGTGAAGCGTGGGTACAGGGGGACACCGGGGAGCTGTTTTTT.

The chain carries TRBV6-6 and TRBJ1-2; tentative D call: TRBD1 (5 bases). The CDR3 extends over 14 amino acids. With 0 bases removed from V and 7 bases from J, the gap between germline ends came to 12 bases. Germline values: CDR1 MNHNY, CDR2 SVGAGI (reference sequence). CDR3: CASSYSKGAGGYTF. The CDR3, as DNA: TGTGCCAGCAGTTACTCGAAAGGGGCTGGTGGCTACACCTTC.

J is TRBJ2-3 and V is TRBV5-4, with TRBD1 matching over 8 bases. The CDR3 covers 15 residues. Germline CDR1 SGHNT, CDR2 YYREEE (reference sequence). With V trimmed by 3 bases and J by 4 bases, 7 bases remained unmatched. CDR3 in amino acids: CASSYSADRADTQYF. The DNA for the CDR3 is TGTGCCAGCAGCTATTCTGCGGACAGGGCAGATACGCAGTATTTT.

V gene TRBV11-2 combines with J gene TRBJ2-1, with D unclear. This CDR3 is built from 11 residues. Germline lookup yields CDR1 SGHAT and CDR2 FQNNGV. The germline V and J ends were trimmed by 2 bases and 8 bases, with 4 bases remaining between them. The CDR3 loop reads CASSLQDEQFF. CDR3 DNA: TGTGCCAGCAGCTTACAGGATGAGCAGTTCTTC. The whole variable domain, filled in from reference TRBV11-2 and TRBJ2-1, reads EAGVAQSPRYKIIEKRQSVAFWCNPISGHATLYWYQQILGQGPKLLIQFQNNGVVDDSQLPKDRFSAERLKGVDSTLKIQPAKLEDSAVYLCASSLQDEQFFGPGTRLTVL.